The clone carrying this T cell receptor (beta chain) has a handful of counts. Its antigen is still unknown. The entry originates in a study of cytomegalovirus exposure and HLA in healthy donors. Sequencing used immunoSEQ multiplex PCR; TCRdb keeps in-frame clones, though not all of them. The table includes over 250,000 clones, about 86% detected once. General study results and limits: The study found most TCR sequences rare, yet found some public TCRs in many donors. TCR beta chains numbering 150 to 200 were designated cytomegalovirus-associated. A few chains tied to CMV proved CMV antigen-specific in vitro.

The germline gives CDR1 LNHDA, CDR2 SQIVND (reference sequence). Between the trimmed V and J ends, which lost 9 bases and 1 base, there was a span of 13 bases. This CDR3 spans 13 amino acids. V and J are TRBV19 and TRBJ2-7; D perhaps matches TRBD2 (6 bases). Sequencing was done on a sample of PBMCs. The clonotype originates from a woman aged 18-29 years in good health and CMV-seronegative. The CDR3 region has the DNA TGTGCCAGCTGCCCGGGGGTTTCCTACGAGCAGTACTTC. Amino acid sequence: CASCPGVSYEQYF.